Below are 32 T cell receptor beta chains sequenced from a single sample in a study of T-cell memory formation after mild COVID-19. TCRdb used MiXCR to reprocess the 5' RACE reads, holding one entry per CDR3 protein. Among about 560,000 distinct CDR3 sequences listed, about a fifth were seen once. Sequencing was performed on PBMCs or a T cell subset sorted from them (not recorded which). These receptors were collected from an adult woman who had mild COVID-19 (a few samples of this study predate the infection). Cell type and time point are not known.

This clonotype was detected only a few times. DNA of the CDR3: TGTGCCAGCAGCCAGGGGGGTACCCTCTCCGGGGAGCTGTTTTTT. Protein: CASSQGGTLSGELFF. This rearrangement joins TRBV3-1 to TRBJ2-2; D may be TRBD2 (6 bases). The ends were cut back, 3 bases at V and 6 bases at J, with 14 bases in the middle. This CDR3 is 15 amino acids long. Germline CDR1 reads LGHDT; CDR2 reads YNNKEL (reference sequence).

This clonotype was seen a handful of times. The chain uses TRBV5-1 and TRBJ2-7; D remains unclear. The CDR3 extends over 13 amino acids. The germline V and J ends were trimmed by 3 bases and 6 bases, with 13 bases remaining between them. The germline CDR1 and CDR2 sequences are SGHRS and YFSETQ. This CDR3 reads CASSSGEGFEQYF. CDR3 nucleotides: TGCGCCAGCAGCTCAGGAGAAGGTTTCGAGCAGTACTTC.

V usage is TRBV20-1 and J usage is TRBJ1-5; D unresolved. Trimming stripped 1 base from V and 0 bases from J, with 10 bases between. CDR1 DFQATT and CDR2 SNEGSKA come from the germline V gene (reference sequence). The CDR3 runs to 15 residues. The CDR3 sequence: CSARAVLTSNQPQHF. As DNA, the CDR3 is TGCAGTGCTAGAGCAGTTTTGACTAGCAATCAGCCCCAGCATTTT.

This clonotype was seen a single time. The chain employs TRBV12-3 or TRBV12-4 and TRBJ1-2; maybe TRBD1 (6 bases). The CDR3 spans 12 residues. V shed 7 bases and J shed 8 bases, with 14 bases lying between them. DNA of the CDR3: TGTGCCAGCACCATCAGGGGAAAGGGCTACACCTTC. Protein sequence: CASTIRGKGYTF.

The chain couples TRBV11-3 to TRBJ2-6; D unclear. Germline loops: CDR1 SGHNT, CDR2 YENEEA. Trimming left V 6 bases short and J 1 base short, with 10 bases between. The CDR3 consists of 15 residues. The CDR3: CASRSIGSGANVLTF. CDR3 in DNA: TGTGCCAGCAGATCCATCGGTTCTGGGGCCAACGTCCTGACTTTC.

There are many counts of this clonotype. The chain couples TRBV3-1 to TRBJ2-5; D possibly corresponds to TRBD2 (6 bases). The CDR3 runs 15 residues. The germline CDR1 and CDR2 sequences are LGHDT and YNNKEL (reference sequence). V lost 0 bases and J lost 1, with 9 bases in between. The CDR3 loop reads CASSQDRRGQETQYF. DNA of the CDR3: TGTGCCAGCAGCCAAGACCGGCGGGGCCAAGAGACCCAGTACTTC.

This clonotype was found many times. The rearrangement joins TRBV28 to TRBJ2-3, with D tentatively TRBD1 (6 bases). V lost 8 bases to trimming and J lost 1 base, with 16 bases between them. From germline, CDR1 is MDHEN and CDR2 SYDVKM. The length of the CDR3 is 15 residues. The CDR3 sequence: CASWGRGTGTDTQYF. The DNA for the CDR3 is TGTGCCAGCTGGGGCAGGGGAACGGGCACAGATACGCAGTATTTT.

The V and J genes are TRBV7-6 and TRBJ1-1, with D possibly TRBD1 on 5 matching bases. Germline loops: CDR1 SGHVS, CDR2 FNYEAQ. There are 14 residues in the CDR3. V lost 3 bases, J lost 4 bases, and 12 bases lay in between. CDR3 amino acids: CASSFAGGTTEAFF. The CDR3 DNA is TGTGCCAGCAGCTTTGCCGGGGGGACCACTGAAGCTTTCTTT.

This clonotype was detected only a few times. This CDR3 reads CASTRTGYTEAFF. CDR3 bases: TGTGCCAGTACGAGAACAGGGTACACTGAAGCTTTCTTT. The rearrangement links TRBV19 to TRBJ1-1, with a tentative D call TRBD1 (6 bases). Germline CDR1 reads LNHDA; CDR2 reads SQIVND (reference sequence). V lost 7 bases to trimming and J lost 3 bases, with 12 bases between them. The CDR3 covers 13 residues.

The rearrangement joins TRBV6-6 to TRBJ2-7, with TRBD1 matching 8 bases. J lost 2 bases, V lost 5 bases, and 8 bases had no gene match. The CDR3 has 15 residues. Germline V lookup: CDR1 MNHNY, CDR2 SVGAGI (reference sequence). This CDR3 is CASSPRGTGPYEQYF. CDR3 sequence (DNA): TGTGCCAGCAGTCCCCGCGGGACAGGCCCCTACGAGCAGTACTTC.

The chain uses TRBV12-3 or TRBV12-4 and TRBJ2-1, with D unresolved. The V end was cut by 4 bases, the J end by 6 bases, with 7 bases between. This CDR3 region has 12 residues. The CDR3 sequence is CASSWTLNEQFF. The CDR3 DNA reads TGTGCCAGCAGTTGGACCCTCAATGAGCAGTTCTTC.

J is TRBJ1-1 and V is TRBV7-9; D not resolved. CDR1 is SEHNR, CDR2 FQNEAQ, per germline (reference sequence). This CDR3 region has 11 residues. V was pared by 5 bases and J by 5 bases, with 6 bases between. This chain's CDR3 is CASSPQTEAFF. For the CDR3, the DNA is TGTGCCAGCAGCCCTCAGACTGAAGCTTTCTTT.

This clonotype was picked up a small number of times. This sequence joins TRBV25-1 and TRBJ2-7, with 8 nucleotides matching TRBD1. The ends lost 1 base at V and 3 bases at J; junction bases unmatched: 5. The germline V gene has CDR1 MGHDK and CDR2 SYGVNS. This CDR3 has 15 residues. CDR3 sequence: CASSESGTGLYEQYF. CDR3 bases: TGTGCCAGCAGTGAATCTGGGACAGGTCTCTACGAGCAGTACTTC.

CDR3 in amino acids: CASSPDSAGGHPPLHF. CDR3 DNA: TGTGCCAGCTCACCCGACAGCGCAGGAGGGCATCCACCCCTCCACTTT. The chain couples TRBV18 to TRBJ1-6; D might be TRBD1 (5 bases). The CDR3 extends over 16 amino acids. CDR1 and CDR2 from the germline V gene are KGHSH and LQKENI. V lost 3 bases and J lost 11, with 20 bases in between. The full variable domain, completed using reference TRBV18 and TRBJ1-6, is NAGVMQNPRHLVRRRGQEARLRCSPMKGHSHVYWYRQLPEEGLKFMVYLQKENIIDESGMPKERFSAEFPKEGPSILRIQQVVRGDSAAYFCASSPDSAGGHPPLHFGNGTRLTVT.

This chain links TRBV28 with TRBJ1-5; D is ambiguous. The length of the CDR3 is 15 residues. Germline CDR1 is MDHEN and CDR2 is SYDVKM. The V gene lost 6 bases and the J gene lost 2 bases, with 14 bases spanning the gap. The DNA of the CDR3 is TGTGCCAGCAGGACGATGGGGTCGGGCAATCAGCCCCAGCATTTT. As protein: CASRTMGSGNQPQHF.

The V and J genes are TRBV18 and TRBJ2-3, with 8 bases lining up with TRBD2. Germline lookup yields CDR1 KGHSH and CDR2 LQKENI. With V trimmed by 0 bases and J by 3 bases, 5 bases remained unmatched. CDR3 length: 16 amino acids. This chain's CDR3 is CASSPPRLARTDTQYF. DNA of the CDR3: TGTGCCAGCTCACCACCGCGACTAGCGCGAACAGATACGCAGTATTTT.

V and J are TRBV3-1 and TRBJ2-1, with TRBD2 as a possible D gene (5 bases). This CDR3 contains 14 residues. Trimming took 4 bases from V and 7 from J, leaving 14 bases between them. Germline CDR1 and CDR2: LGHDT and YNNKEL (reference sequence). The CDR3 reads CASSPGLLLNEQFF. DNA of the CDR3: TGTGCCAGCAGCCCCGGACTGTTATTGAATGAGCAGTTCTTC.

A few counts support this clonotype. The rearrangement joins TRBV12-3 or TRBV12-4 to TRBJ1-2, with 8 positions matching TRBD1. The junction had 4 bases not matched to a gene; V was cut back by 5 bases and J by 2 bases. CDR3 size: 14 residues. The CDR3 loop reads CASSPQGENYGYTF. The CDR3 bases are TGTGCCAGCAGTCCACAGGGGGAGAACTATGGCTACACCTTC.

Only a few counts were recorded for this clonotype. V is TRBV5-4 and J is TRBJ2-6; 9 bases align to TRBD1. J was trimmed by 4 bases and V by 4 bases; bases with no gene match: 9. This CDR3 contains 17 residues. Germline V gene sequence: CDR1 SGHNT, CDR2 YYREEE (reference sequence). CDR3: CASSQAKTGGGANVLTF. The CDR3 DNA follows: TGTGCCAGCAGCCAAGCAAAGACAGGGGGAGGGGCCAACGTCCTGACTTTC.

The gene calls are TRBV15 and TRBJ1-5; D not certain. This CDR3 contains 16 residues. The germline V gene has CDR1 LNHNV and CDR2 YYDKDF (reference sequence). V lost 0 bases and J 8 bases, leaving 17 bases between the germline ends. The CDR3: CATSRDQVSMGEPQHF. In DNA, the CDR3 is TGTGCCACCAGCAGAGATCAGGTGTCAATGGGAGAGCCCCAGCATTTT.

The J gene is TRBJ2-7, the V gene TRBV12-3 or TRBV12-4, with TRBD2 as a possible D gene (5 bases). The CDR3 has 14 residues. Trimming stripped 3 bases from V and 1 base from J, with 10 bases between. The CDR3 loop is CASSLRTESYEQYF. CDR3 bases: TGTGCCAGCAGTTTGCGGACTGAATCCTACGAGCAGTACTTC.

This clonotype was counted a few times. The chain couples TRBV20-1 to TRBJ2-1; 8 bases line up with TRBD2. The length of the CDR3 is 15 residues. Germline CDR1 and CDR2: DFQATT and SNEGSKA (reference sequence). V was clipped by 0 bases and J by 5 bases; unmatched bases: 6. The CDR3 spells CSARDHGRENNEQFF. The DNA for the CDR3 is TGCAGTGCTAGAGATCACGGGAGGGAGAACAATGAGCAGTTCTTC.

This clonotype was seen more than once but under ten times. The chain links TRBV14 to TRBJ2-3; D might be TRBD2 (6 bases). The CDR3 runs 15 residues. V gave up 2 bases and J gave up 3 bases, with 12 bases separating them. The V gene's germline CDR1 is SGHDN and CDR2 FVKESK. In nucleotides, the CDR3 is TGTGCCAGCAGCCAAAACGGGAGAGGGACAGATACGCAGTATTTT. This codes for CASSQNGRGTDTQYF. The complete variable domain, with remaining parts taken from reference TRBV14 and TRBJ2-3, reads EAGVTQFPSHSVIEKGQTVTLRCDPISGHDNLYWYRRVMGKEIKFLLHFVKESKQDESGMPNNRFLAERTGGTYSTLKVQPAELEDSGVYFCASSQNGRGTDTQYFGPGTRLTVL.

With respect to this clonotype: Relative to the germline gene, one junction end is altered; a read error may explain this. The chain carries TRBV7-7 and TRBJ2-1, with no clear D. The CDR3 is 13 residues long. Germline CDR1 reads SSHAT; CDR2 reads FNYEAQ (reference sequence). As DNA, the CDR3 is TGTGCTAGCAGCTTATTACCAGCAGATGAGCAGTTCTTC. Its translation is CASSLLPADEQFF.

The gene calls are TRBV14 and TRBJ2-7, with a tentative D call TRBD2 (6 bases). V gave up 4 bases and J gave up 0 bases, with 10 bases separating them. This CDR3 has 14 amino acids. The V gene's germline CDR1 is SGHDN and CDR2 FVKESK. The DNA of the CDR3 is TGTGCCAGCAGCCCTTCGGGAGCCTCCTACGAGCAGTACTTC. As protein: CASSPSGASYEQYF.

Of note for this clonotype: Germline and junction disagree at one end, which may indicate a read error. This sequence joins TRBV7-2 and TRBJ2-1, with a tentative D call TRBD2 (6 bases). CDR1 and CDR2 (germline): SGHTA, FQGNSA. The CDR3 contains 14 residues. The CDR3 loop is CASTLADLWDEQFF. The CDR3 region has the DNA TGTGCCAGCACCTTAGCGGACTTGTGGGATGAGCAGTTCTTC.

The genes are TRBV9 and TRBJ1-2; weak D call: TRBD1 (5 bases). Germline CDR1 reads SGDLS; CDR2 reads YYNGEE. This CDR3 has 12 residues. V lost 0 bases and J 7 bases, leaving 7 bases between the germline ends. CDR3 sequence: CASSVVRGGYTF. The CDR3 DNA sequence: TGTGCCAGCAGCGTAGTGAGGGGTGGCTACACCTTC.

This chain joins TRBV4-1 and TRBJ2-7, with TRBD1 identical over 8 bases. V lost 6 bases, J lost 1 base, and 8 bases stayed unmatched. Germline CDR1 and CDR2: MGHRA and YSYEKL. The CDR3 totals 15 residues. The CDR3 is CASSGTGAASYEQYF. The CDR3 nucleotides are TGCGCCAGCAGTGGGACAGGCGCGGCATCCTACGAGCAGTACTTC.

V usage is TRBV25-1 and J usage is TRBJ2-7; maybe TRBD1 (6 bases). V dropped 4 bases and J dropped 0 bases, with 16 bases sitting between them. The CDR3 runs 16 residues. Germline lookup yields CDR1 MGHDK and CDR2 SYGVNS. CDR3 in DNA: TGTGCCAGCAGTGTTTTTCAGGGGCGTAGCTCCTACGAGCAGTACTTC. Translated, it gives CASSVFQGRSSYEQYF.

The rearrangement uses TRBV5-5 and TRBJ2-7; tentative D call: TRBD1 (5 bases). CDR1 is SGHKS, CDR2 YYEKEE, per germline (reference sequence). CDR3 length: 15 amino acids. Trimming took 0 bases from V and 6 from J, leaving 16 bases between them. This chain's CDR3 is CASSLDQGKVGEQYF. CDR3 DNA sequence: TGTGCCAGCAGCTTGGACCAGGGAAAGGTTGGCGAGCAGTACTTC.

This clonotype was seen many times. The V call is TRBV5-6, the J call TRBJ2-7, with D maybe TRBD2 (6 bases). The CDR3 has 13 residues. Trimming removed 4 bases from V and 3 bases from J, with 11 bases in between. The germline gives CDR1 SGHDT, CDR2 YYEEEE. The CDR3 DNA sequence: TGTGCCAGCAGCCGCGGGGTAAACTACGAGCAGTACTTC. Amino acids: CASSRGVNYEQYF. Looking up the rest from reference TRBV5-6 and TRBJ2-7 gives the full variable domain: DAGVTQSPTHLIKTRGQQVTLRCSPKSGHDTVSWYQQALGQGPQFIFQYYEEEERQRGNFPDRFSGHQFPNYSSELNVNALLLGDSALYLCASSRGVNYEQYFGPGTRLTVT.

The chain links TRBV7-8 to TRBJ1-1; D perhaps matches TRBD1 (6 bases). The CDR3 is 15 amino acids. The germline V gene encodes CDR1 SGHVS and CDR2 FQNEAQ. Between the trimmed V and J ends, which lost 5 bases and 8 bases, there was a span of 21 bases. The CDR3 sequence is CASSQNAGPRGEAFF. The CDR3 DNA reads TGTGCCAGCAGCCAAAACGCGGGTCCCAGGGGAGAAGCTTTCTTT.